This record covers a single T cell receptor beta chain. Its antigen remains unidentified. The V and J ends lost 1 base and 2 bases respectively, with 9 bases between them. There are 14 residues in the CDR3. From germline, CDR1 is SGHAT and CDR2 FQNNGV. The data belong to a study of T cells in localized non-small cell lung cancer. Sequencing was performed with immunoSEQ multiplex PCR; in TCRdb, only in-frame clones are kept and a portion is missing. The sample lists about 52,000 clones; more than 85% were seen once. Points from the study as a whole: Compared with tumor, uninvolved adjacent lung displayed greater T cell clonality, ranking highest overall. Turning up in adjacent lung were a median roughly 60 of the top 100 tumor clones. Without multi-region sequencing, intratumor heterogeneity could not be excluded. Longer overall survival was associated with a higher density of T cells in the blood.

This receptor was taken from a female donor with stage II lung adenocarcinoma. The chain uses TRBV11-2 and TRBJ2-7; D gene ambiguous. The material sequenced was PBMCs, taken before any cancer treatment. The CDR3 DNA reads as TGTGCCAGCAGCTTAGCTGGCCGAACCTACGAGCAGTACTTC. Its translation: CASSLAGRTYEQYF. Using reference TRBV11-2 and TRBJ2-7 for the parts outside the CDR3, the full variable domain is EAGVAQSPRYKIIEKRQSVAFWCNPISGHATLYWYQQILGQGPKLLIQFQNNGVVDDSQLPKDRFSAERLKGVDSTLKIQPAKLEDSAVYLCASSLAGRTYEQYFGPGTRLTVT.